This TCR beta chain was identified during a study of T-cell memory formation after mild COVID-19. The germline gives CDR1 SEHNR, CDR2 FQNEAQ (reference sequence). Deletions cut 2 bases from V and 5 bases from J, with 9 bases between. There are 13 residues in the CDR3. TCRdb reanalysed the 5' RACE reads using MiXCR and keeps one entry per CDR3 protein. The sample includes about 310,000 distinct CDR3 sequences, 15% to 20% of them seen just once. The chain couples TRBV7-9 to TRBJ1-1; a weak D match, TRBD1 (5 bases). The sample taken for sequencing was PBMCs or a T cell subset sorted from them (not recorded which). This receptor was obtained from a man younger than 35 who had mild COVID-19 (a few samples of this study predate the infection). Cell type and time point are not known. The CDR3 bases are TGTGCCAGCAGCTTATTCGGGACGACTGAAGCTTTCTTT. It is translated as CASSLFGTTEAFF.